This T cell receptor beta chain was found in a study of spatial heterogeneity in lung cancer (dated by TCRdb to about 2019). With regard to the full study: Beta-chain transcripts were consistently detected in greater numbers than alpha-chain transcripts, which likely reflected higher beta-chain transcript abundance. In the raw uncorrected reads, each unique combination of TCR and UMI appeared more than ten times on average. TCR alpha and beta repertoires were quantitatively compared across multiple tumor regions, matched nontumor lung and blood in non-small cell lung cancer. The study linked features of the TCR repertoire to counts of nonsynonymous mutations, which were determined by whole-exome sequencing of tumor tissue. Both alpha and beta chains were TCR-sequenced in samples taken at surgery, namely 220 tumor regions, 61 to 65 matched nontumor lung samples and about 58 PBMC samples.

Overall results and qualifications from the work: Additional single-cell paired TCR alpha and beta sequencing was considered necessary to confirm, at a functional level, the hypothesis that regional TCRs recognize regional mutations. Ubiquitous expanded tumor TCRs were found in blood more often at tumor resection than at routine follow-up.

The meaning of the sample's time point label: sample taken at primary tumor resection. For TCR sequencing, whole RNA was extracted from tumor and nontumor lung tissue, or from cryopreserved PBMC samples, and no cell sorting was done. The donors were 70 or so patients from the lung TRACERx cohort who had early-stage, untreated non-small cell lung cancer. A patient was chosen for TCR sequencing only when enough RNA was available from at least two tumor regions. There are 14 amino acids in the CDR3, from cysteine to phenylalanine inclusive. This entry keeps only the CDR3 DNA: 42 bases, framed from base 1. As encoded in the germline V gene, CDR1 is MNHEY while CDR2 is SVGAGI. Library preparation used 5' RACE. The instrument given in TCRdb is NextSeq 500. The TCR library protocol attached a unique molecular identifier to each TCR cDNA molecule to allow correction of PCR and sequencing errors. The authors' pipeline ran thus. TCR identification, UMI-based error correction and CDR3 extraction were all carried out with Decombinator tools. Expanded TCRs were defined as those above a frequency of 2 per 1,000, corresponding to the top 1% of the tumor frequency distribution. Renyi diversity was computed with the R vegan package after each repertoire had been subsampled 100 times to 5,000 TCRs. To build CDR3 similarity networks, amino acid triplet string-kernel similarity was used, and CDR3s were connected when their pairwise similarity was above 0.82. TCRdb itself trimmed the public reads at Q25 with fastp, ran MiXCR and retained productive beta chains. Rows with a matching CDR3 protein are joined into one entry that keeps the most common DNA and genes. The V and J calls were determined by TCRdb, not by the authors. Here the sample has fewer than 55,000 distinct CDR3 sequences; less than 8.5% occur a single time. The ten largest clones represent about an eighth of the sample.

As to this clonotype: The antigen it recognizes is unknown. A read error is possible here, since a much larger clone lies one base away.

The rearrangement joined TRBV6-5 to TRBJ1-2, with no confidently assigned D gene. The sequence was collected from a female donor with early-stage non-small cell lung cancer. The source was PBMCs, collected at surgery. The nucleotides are TGTGCCAGCACTCCCGGAGAGGGAAACTATGGCGACACCTTC. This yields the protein CASTPGEGNYGDTF.